The TCR beta chain described here comes from a study of blood T cell repertoires in COVID-19. Across the whole study: Samples representing acute and convalescent COVID-19 were sourced from the United States, Italy and Spain.

In the authors' methods: Nucleated cell number was recorded as an estimate derived from reference gene primer amplification. Assay: immunoSEQ multiplex PCR; the TCRdb copy retains only in-frame clones and omits some. The DNA gave D and trimming, while V, J and clone size come from that table. The top ten clones hold around a sixth of a sample with about 96,000 clones, roughly 80% of them seen once. The germline V gene encodes CDR1 SGHTA and CDR2 FQGNSA. The length of the CDR3 is 16 residues. V was shortened by 0 bases and J by 8 bases, with 14 bases between the two germline ends. The TCR was taken from a woman aged 55 to 70 with acute or convalescent COVID-19. Input material: peripheral blood. V gene TRBV7-2 combines with J gene TRBJ1-6, with D unclear. CDR3 in amino acids: CASSLALSGTHSPLHF. In DNA form, the CDR3 reads TGTGCCAGCAGCTTAGCGCTTTCGGGTACGCATTCACCCCTCCACTTT.